These T cell receptor beta chains were read from a single sample in a study of shared clonotypes between healthy human individuals. Only in-frame clones appear in the TCRdb table, and some are missing; sequencing was by immunoSEQ multiplex PCR. The sample comprises around 2,100,000 clones, less than 95% of which are singletons, and roughly 1.2% rests with the top ten. The sample comprised naive CD8+ T cells sorted from blood. These receptors came from a man aged 18 to 35 in good health. Each CDR3 is given with its conserved first and last residue. A D gene is named only where the DNA matches it firmly. Size is omitted from some rows. Given values are once, few, many or a class for expanded clones.

few | - | TRBJ1-6 | TRBV5-5 | CASSPRVSPYENSPLHF | TGTGCCAGCAGCCCCCGGGTCTCCCCGTATGAGAATTCACCCCTCCACTTT
- | TRBD1 | TRBJ1-2 | TRBV13 | CASSFSRGLNGYTF | TGTGCCAGCAGCTTTAGTAGGGGGCTAAATGGCTACACCTTC
- | TRBD1 | TRBJ1-2 | TRBV7-9 | CASSETRDRDGYTF | TGTGCCAGCAGCGAGACCCGGGACAGGGATGGCTACACCTTC
- | TRBD1 | TRBJ2-3 | TRBV5-6 | CASSLAVGHRGITDTQYF | TGTGCCAGCAGCTTGGCCGTGGGGCACAGGGGCATCACAGATACGCAGTATTTT
- | TRBD2 | TRBJ2-1 | TRBV2 | CASSEATSGRVNEQFF | TGTGCCAGCAGTGAAGCGACTAGCGGGAGGGTAAATGAGCAGTTCTTC
- | - | TRBJ2-3 | TRBV4-1 | CASSLGADTQYF | TGCGCCAGCAGCCTCGGCGCAGATACGCAGTATTTT
- | - | TRBJ2-5 | TRBV5-6 | CASSFPEETQYF | TGTGCCAGCAGCTTCCCAGAAGAGACCCAGTACTTC
once | TRBD2 | TRBJ2-7 | TRBV7-8 | CASSSEVTSGGYEQYF | TGTGCCAGCAGCTCAGAGGTGACTAGCGGGGGCTACGAGCAGTACTTC
- | TRBD1 | TRBJ1-1 | TRBV14 | CASSPPRSHRGPSNTEAFF | TGTGCCAGCAGCCCGCCCCGCAGCCACAGGGGGCCGTCGAACACTGAAGCTTTCTTT
- | TRBD2 | TRBJ2-3 | TRBV7-9 | CASSFYRGGMDTQYF | TGTGCCAGCAGCTTTTATCGGGGGGGAATGGATACGCAGTATTTT
once | - | TRBJ2-5 | TRBV9 | CASSSERDQETQYF | TGTGCCAGCAGCTCTGAGCGGGACCAAGAGACCCAGTACTTC
- | - | TRBJ2-5 | TRBV2 | CASSGEAQYF | TGTGCCAGCAGTGGAGAGGCCCAGTACTTC
few | TRBD2 | TRBJ2-1 | TRBV6-6 | CASSLAGGPNEQFF | TGTGCCAGCAGTTTAGCGGGGGGGCCGAATGAGCAGTTCTTC
- | TRBD1 | TRBJ2-5 | TRBV6-1 | CASRAGQGARETQYF | TGTGCCAGCAGGGCGGGACAGGGGGCGAGAGAGACCCAGTACTTC
- | - | TRBJ2-7 | TRBV7-2 | CASSITGFGTSTYEQYF | TGTGCCAGCAGCATCACGGGGTTCGGGACAAGTACCTACGAGCAGTACTTC
once | - | TRBJ1-1 | TRBV30 | CAWSPRTPNTEAFF | TGTGCCTGGAGTCCTAGGACACCGAACACTGAAGCTTTCTTT
once | - | TRBJ2-2 | TRBV6-1 | CASSEAEGTGELFF | TGTGCCAGCAGTGAAGCTGAGGGCACCGGGGAGCTGTTTTTT
- | - | TRBJ2-7 | TRBV6-5 | CASSFGQPQTYEQYF | TGTGCCAGCAGTTTCGGACAGCCTCAGACCTACGAGCAGTACTTC
- | TRBD2 | TRBJ2-7 | TRBV7-9 | CASSLADLGGLGPYEQYF | TGTGCCAGCAGCTTAGCAGACCTCGGGGGACTAGGCCCCTACGAGCAGTACTTC
- | TRBD2 | TRBJ2-5 | TRBV6-5 | CASRRTSGVQETQYF | TGTGCCAGCAGACGGACTAGCGGGGTACAAGAGACCCAGTACTTC
once | - | TRBJ2-7 | TRBV5-5 | CASSLVSLYEQYF | TGTGCCAGCAGCTTGGTCAGTCTCTACGAGCAGTACTTC
- | - | TRBJ1-2 | TRBV4-1 | CASSQRSQGSYGYTF | TGCGCCAGCAGCCAACGATCACAGGGTAGCTATGGCTACACCTTC
- | - | TRBJ2-3 | TRBV21-1 | CASSHEAGGRGTDTQYF | TGTGCCAGCAGCCATGAAGCAGGGGGTCGTGGCACAGATACGCAGTATTTT
- | TRBD1 | TRBJ1-2 | TRBV15 | CATSTTQGSRGYTF | TGTGCCACCAGCACTACACAGGGGTCGCGTGGCTACACCTTC
- | - | TRBJ1-4 | TRBV4-3 | CASSQDYGKLFF | TGCGCCAGCAGCCAAGATTATGGAAAACTGTTTTTT
- | - | TRBJ2-3 | TRBV5-1 | CASRPGSTDTQYF | TGCGCCAGCAGGCCGGGGAGCACAGATACGCAGTATTTT
- | - | TRBJ2-7 | TRBV15 | CATSSMVGFGEQYF | TGTGCCACCAGCAGCATGGTAGGGTTTGGCGAGCAGTACTTC
- | TRBD1 | TRBJ1-3 | TRBV4-1 | CASSQDPWDRAVGNTIYF | TGCGCCAGCAGCCAAGACCCCTGGGACAGGGCAGTTGGAAACACCATATATTTT
- | TRBD1 | TRBJ1-5 | TRBV5-3 | CARSSRGQKNNQPQHF | TGTGCCAGAAGCAGCCGGGGACAGAAAAACAATCAGCCCCAGCATTTT
- | - | TRBJ2-3 | TRBV7-9 | CASSTAPRPADTQYF | TGTGCCAGCAGCACTGCCCCCCGGCCGGCAGATACGCAGTATTTT
- | TRBD2 | TRBJ2-3 | TRBV5-8 | CASSLGLAGIPSTDTQYF | TGTGCCAGCAGCTTGGGGCTAGCGGGAATACCCAGTACAGATACGCAGTATTTT
- | - | TRBJ1-4 | TRBV29-1 | CSVSKSLGGLNEKLFF | TGCAGCGTTTCAAAGTCACTGGGGGGGTTGAATGAAAAACTGTTTTTT
- | TRBD1 | TRBJ2-7 | TRBV25-1 | CASSDRLGQSAYEQYF | TGTGCCAGCAGCGATAGGCTGGGACAGAGCGCCTACGAGCAGTACTTC
- | - | TRBJ2-3 | TRBV4-1 | CASSQVGETDTQYF | TGCGCCAGCAGCCAAGTGGGCGAGACAGATACGCAGTATTTT
once | TRBD1 | TRBJ2-7 | TRBV9 | CASSEGQGISYEQYF | TGTGCCAGCAGCGAGGGACAGGGTATCTCCTACGAGCAGTACTTC
- | TRBD1 | TRBJ1-1 | TRBV30 | CAGQGATEAFF | TGTGCCGGACAGGGGGCAACTGAAGCTTTCTTT
- | - | TRBJ1-4 | TRBV10-3 | CAISEYAGTFSTNEKLFF | TGTGCCATCAGTGAATATGCCGGCACCTTTTCAACTAATGAAAAACTGTTTTTT
- | TRBD2 | TRBJ2-7 | TRBV9 | CASSVGAGGEQYF | TGTGCCAGCAGCGTAGGAGCGGGGGGCGAGCAGTACTTC
- | - | TRBJ1-2 | TRBV5-8 | CASSLGTGWAYTF | TGTGCCAGCAGCTTGGGAACAGGGTGGGCCTACACCTTC
- | - | TRBJ2-7 | TRBV27 | CASASGVSYEQYF | TGTGCCAGCGCCTCAGGGGTCTCCTACGAGCAGTACTTC
- | TRBD1 | TRBJ2-7 | TRBV28 | CASRMDRADEQYF | TGTGCCAGCAGGATGGACAGGGCCGACGAGCAGTACTTC
- | - | TRBJ2-7 | TRBV5-1 | CASSWDISDSYEQYF | TGCGCCAGCAGCTGGGACATCTCGGACTCCTACGAGCAGTACTTC
- | - | TRBJ1-2 | TRBV14 | CASSQEGQNNYGYTF | TGTGCCAGCAGCCAAGAAGGACAGAATAACTATGGCTACACCTTC
- | TRBD2 | TRBJ2-7 | TRBV5-1 | CASSTGLAGVYEQYF | TGCGCCAGCAGCACAGGACTAGCGGGAGTTTACGAGCAGTACTTC
- | - | TRBJ1-2 | TRBV19 | CASSIGRGSYGYTF | TGTGCCAGTAGTATAGGAAGGGGCTCCTATGGCTACACCTTC
- | TRBD2 | TRBJ2-5 | TRBV4-3 | CASSQGSGRGETQYF | TGCGCCAGCAGCCAAGGTAGCGGGAGAGGAGAGACCCAGTACTTC
- | - | TRBJ2-5 | TRBV6-1 | CASDGRTQETQYF | TGTGCCAGCGATGGGCGGACTCAAGAGACCCAGTACTTC
- | - | TRBJ2-7 | TRBV11-2 | CASSFYQGTYEQYF | TGTGCCAGCAGCTTTTACCAGGGGACCTACGAGCAGTACTTC
- | TRBD2 | TRBJ2-7 | TRBV7-9 | CASSLAASGYEQYF | TGTGCCAGCAGCTTAGCGGCTAGCGGCTACGAGCAGTACTTC
- | - | TRBJ1-1 | TRBV7-9 | CASSSRPEAFF | TGTGCCAGCAGTTCTAGACCTGAAGCTTTCTTT
- | - | TRBJ2-5 | TRBV11-2 | CASSRQVQETQYF | TGTGCCAGCAGCCGACAAGTTCAAGAGACCCAGTACTTC
- | TRBD2 | TRBJ2-1 | TRBV10-2 | CASSEFSGTSSYNEQFF | TGCGCCAGCAGTGAGTTTAGCGGGACTAGCTCCTACAATGAGCAGTTCTTC
- | - | TRBJ2-7 | TRBV29-1 | CSVEAASWGLQYEQYF | TGCAGCGTTGAAGCCGCCAGCTGGGGACTTCAATACGAGCAGTACTTC
- | TRBD1 | TRBJ2-7 | TRBV9 | CASSVGDRELEQYF | TGTGCCAGCAGCGTAGGAGACAGGGAACTCGAGCAGTACTTC